These 6 T cell receptor beta chains share one sample of origin, sequenced in a study of naive and memory T cell subsets. The beta constant-region primer was an equimolar mix of two oligonucleotides covering TRBC1 and TRBC2. Via MiXCR, TCRdb re-called the UMI-ligation and nested PCR reads, giving one row per CDR3 protein. The data show tens of thousands of distinct CDR3 sequences, 5.5% to 8.5% seen once. Sequencing was done on a sample of central memory CD4+ T cells from blood. These receptors were taken from a human donor in good health.

This clonotype was picked up many times. This sequence joins TRBV6-6 and TRBJ1-5; the D gene is possibly TRBD1 (6 bases). In germline, CDR1 is MNHNY, CDR2 SVGAGI (reference sequence). CDR3 size: 16 residues. The V and J ends lost 2 bases and 0 bases respectively, with 11 bases between them. CDR3 bases: TGTGCCAGCAGTTACCAGGGGACGGATAGCAATCAGCCCCAGCATTTT. It encodes CASSYQGTDSNQPQHF.

This clonotype has a count of ten or more. The chain employs TRBV5-1 and TRBJ1-1; D gene uncertain. V was shortened by 0 bases and J by 2 bases, with 11 bases between the two germline ends. The CDR3 contains 15 residues. Germline V CDR1 and CDR2: SGHRS, YFSETQ. The CDR3 DNA follows: TGCGCCAGCAGCTTGGTGCCCGGAATAAACACTGAAGCTTTCTTT. Its protein product is CASSLVPGINTEAFF.

This clonotype was detected ten times or more. J is TRBJ2-7 and V is TRBV4-1; the D gene could be TRBD1 or TRBD2 (5 bases each). Germline loops: CDR1 MGHRA, CDR2 YSYEKL. V was cut by 3 bases and J by 3 bases, with 15 bases left in between. There are 15 residues in the CDR3. The CDR3 DNA sequence: TGCGCCAGCAGCCAGCCGGGACGGGCCCACTACGAGCAGTACTTC. It translates to CASSQPGRAHYEQYF.

This clonotype was recorded at least ten times. The rearrangement uses TRBV30 and TRBJ1-2; maybe TRBD1 (6 bases). The CDR3 is made up of 12 amino acids. The V end was cut by 8 bases, the J end by 2 bases, with 12 bases between. Germline V gene sequence: CDR1 GTSNPN, CDR2 SVGIG (reference sequence). The CDR3 sequence is CAGGGLNYGYTF. CDR3 bases: TGTGCCGGAGGGGGATTGAACTATGGCTACACCTTC.

The chain combines TRBV7-2 with TRBJ1-4; D is possibly TRBD1 (5 bases). The germline V and J ends were trimmed by 2 bases and 5 bases, with 15 bases remaining between them. The CDR3 sequence is 16 residues long. CDR1 is SGHTA and CDR2 is FQGNSA in the germline V gene. The CDR3 is CASSLPGGGRNEKLFF. For the CDR3, the DNA is TGTGCCAGCAGCTTACCGGGGGGGGGACGAAATGAAAAACTGTTTTTT.

In its sample, this clonotype was seen many times. This chain joins TRBV12-3 or TRBV12-4 and TRBJ1-5, with D unclear. The CDR3 is made up of 13 amino acids. Trimming stripped 2 bases from V and 4 bases from J, with 6 bases between. The CDR3 protein is CASSLQINQPQHF. The CDR3 DNA sequence: TGTGCCAGCAGTTTACAGATAAATCAGCCCCAGCATTTT.